These T cell receptor beta chains were read from a single sample in a study of blood T cell repertoires in COVID-19. Method: immunoSEQ multiplex PCR; TCRdb's copy keeps in-frame clones and lacks some. The sample carries around 33,000 clones, approximately 77% recorded once. Sequenced input: peripheral blood. These receptors were collected from a human donor in a cohort sampled during active COVID-19. CDR3s include the opening cysteine and the closing phenylalanine or tryptophan. Each record gives: D gene, V gene, clone size, J gene, CDR3 protein, CDR3 DNA. The D gene is left open where the match is weak. Expanded clones get a size class; other rows say once, few or many, or leave the size out.

-	TRBV5-1	-	TRBJ1-2	CASSLVPGLNYGYTF	TGCGCCAGCAGCTTGGTTCCAGGACTAAACTATGGCTACACCTTC
-	TRBV9	-	TRBJ2-3	CASSVATQGGTDTQYF	TGTGCCAGCAGCGTAGCTACTCAGGGTGGCACAGATACGCAGTATTTT
-	TRBV27	-	TRBJ1-1	CASSSGVVAASGTEAFF	TGTGCCAGCAGTTCAGGCGTAGTTGCGGCCAGCGGCACTGAAGCTTTCTTT
TRBD1	TRBV7-9	-	TRBJ1-1	CASSLTPQGTEAFF	TGTGCCAGCAGCCTAACGCCACAGGGGACTGAAGCTTTCTTT
-	TRBV10-3	few	TRBJ1-2	CAIRKRLGESHYGYTF	TGTGCCATCAGGAAGAGGTTAGGGGAATCTCACTATGGCTACACCTTC
-	TRBV30	-	TRBJ2-7	CAWSSRVGAQYF	TGTGCCTGGAGTTCACGTGTGGGGGCTCAGTACTTC
-	TRBV6-6	-	TRBJ2-2	CASSLRGESGELFF	TGTGCCAGCAGTTTAAGGGGCGAGTCCGGGGAGCTGTTTTTT
-	TRBV10-3	-	TRBJ2-7	CAISEPGNTNEQYF	TGTGCCATCAGTGAGCCAGGGAACACTAACGAGCAGTACTTC
TRBD1	TRBV3-1/TRBV3-2	-	TRBJ1-6	CASSQMTGSSYNSPLHF	TGTGCCAGCAGCCAGATGACAGGGAGCTCCTATAATTCACCCCTCCACTTT
-	TRBV7-9	-	TRBJ1-5	CASSLQNQPQHF	TGTGCCAGCAGCCTCCAGAATCAGCCCCAGCATTTT
TRBD1	TRBV18	-	TRBJ1-4	CASSPRGQGANLEKLFF	TGTGCCAGCTCACCAAGAGGACAGGGTGCGAATTTAGAAAAACTGTTTTTT
-	TRBV5-8	few	TRBJ2-7	CASSGQHLYEQYF	TGTGCCAGCAGCGGACAGCACCTCTACGAGCAGTACTTC
-	TRBV30	few	TRBJ1-3	CAWSDRVVLYF	TGTGCCTGGAGTGACAGGGTAGTTCTATATTTT
TRBD2	TRBV5-1	-	TRBJ2-1	CASSLYGGGFNHNEQFF	TGCGCCAGCAGCTTGTATGGCGGGGGGTTCAATCACAATGAGCAGTTCTTC
-	TRBV30	few	TRBJ1-5	CAWSVQGGQPQHF	TGTGCCTGGAGTGTGCAGGGTGGTCAGCCCCAGCATTTT
TRBD2	TRBV5-1	-	TRBJ2-3	CASSRTAGGSTTSTDTQYF	TGCGCCAGCAGCCGGACAGCGGGAGGCTCCACCACTAGCACAGATACGCAGTATTTT
TRBD2	TRBV5-4	few	TRBJ2-5	CASSSTGRAWETQYF	TGTGCCAGCAGCTCCACCGGGAGGGCCTGGGAGACCCAGTACTTC
TRBD1	TRBV6-5	-	TRBJ2-2	CASSYTEDRVAGELFF	TGTGCCAGCAGTTACACCGAAGACAGGGTAGCCGGGGAGCTGTTTTTT
TRBD1	TRBV27	-	TRBJ2-2	CASRARQGSNTGELFF	TGTGCCAGCAGGGCCAGACAGGGGTCGAACACCGGGGAGCTGTTTTTT
-	TRBV6-5	-	TRBJ1-6	CATWTVLNSPLHF	TGTGCCACCTGGACAGTGCTTAATTCACCCCTCCACTTT
TRBD2	TRBV6-4	-	TRBJ2-3	CASSEAGGRTDTQYF	TGTGCCAGCAGTGAGGCGGGGGGCCGCACAGATACGCAGTATTTT
TRBD2	TRBV6-5	-	TRBJ2-3	CASKPGLATTDTQYF	TGTGCCAGTAAACCGGGACTAGCGACCACAGATACGCAGTATTTT
TRBD1	TRBV7-6	-	TRBJ1-6	CASRTGGEVESPLHF	TGTGCCAGCAGAACAGGGGGCGAGGTAGAATCACCCCTCCACTTT
-	TRBV5-5	-	TRBJ2-5	CASNKQETARDQYF	TGTGCCAGCAACAAACAGGAAACTGCTAGGGACCAGTACTTC
-	TRBV19	few	TRBJ1-2	CASSANRVDDYGYTF	TGTGCCAGTAGTGCAAACAGGGTCGACGACTATGGCTACACCTTC
-	TRBV18	-	TRBJ2-3	CASSPIQGADTQYF	TGTGCCAGCTCACCAATCCAGGGCGCAGATACGCAGTATTTT
-	TRBV19	-	TRBJ1-5	CASSTSKRGDLSPQHF	TGTGCCAGTAGTACCTCGAAACGGGGGGACCTATCGCCCCAGCATTTT
-	TRBV28	-	TRBJ1-6	CASSLLTGFNSPLHF	TGTGCCAGCAGTTTACTAACAGGGTTTAATTCACCCCTCCACTTT
-	TRBV9	few	TRBJ1-6	CASSVTGLNSPLHF	TGTGCCAGCAGCGTTACAGGTCTTAATTCACCCCTCCACTTT
TRBD2	TRBV20-1	-	TRBJ2-3	CSASTAGGADTQYF	TGCAGTGCTAGTACCGCCGGGGGGGCAGATACGCAGTATTTT
-	TRBV2	-	TRBJ2-2	CASSVQNTGELFF	TGTGCCAGCAGTGTTCAGAACACCGGGGAGCTGTTTTTT
-	TRBV30	-	TRBJ1-2	CAWSASDRPNYGYTF	TGTGCCTGGAGTGCTTCAGACAGGCCGAACTATGGCTACACCTTC
-	TRBV12-5	once	TRBJ2-7	CASALGWSGEQYF	TGTGCTAGTGCTTTGGGGTGGTCCGGCGAGCAGTACTTC
-	TRBV6-5	-	TRBJ1-2	CASSPETANYGYTF	TGTGCCAGCAGTCCTGAGACAGCTAACTATGGCTACACCTTC
TRBD2	TRBV12-5	-	TRBJ2-2	CASDSGTSPTGELFF	TGTGCTAGTGATTCCGGGACTAGCCCGACCGGGGAGCTGTTTTTT
-	TRBV3-1/TRBV3-2	-	TRBJ1-1	CASSHREGKAFF	TGTGCCAGCAGCCACAGGGAGGGAAAAGCTTTCTTT
-	TRBV7-9	-	TRBJ2-5	CASSLSGGAVETQYF	TGTGCCAGCAGCTTGTCTGGTGGGGCGGTAGAGACCCAGTACTTC
-	TRBV6-6	-	TRBJ1-3	CASSYEGISGNTIYF	TGTGCCAGCAGTTACGAGGGTATCTCTGGAAACACCATATATTTT
-	TRBV7-6	-	TRBJ2-4	CAIDRKNIQYF	TGTGCCATAGACAGGAAAAACATTCAGTACTTC
TRBD1	TRBV6-5	-	TRBJ2-2	CASTRTGHTGELFF	TGTGCCAGCACCCGGACAGGGCATACCGGGGAGCTGTTTTTT
-	TRBV19	-	TRBJ2-3	CASSRIEGGTDTQYF	TGTGCCAGTAGTCGAATCGAGGGAGGCACAGATACGCAGTATTTT
-	TRBV18	-	TRBJ1-1	CASSPLDFQTNTEAFF	TGTGCCAGCTCACCTTTGGACTTCCAGACGAACACTGAAGCTTTCTTT
-	TRBV27	-	TRBJ2-2	CASSLATRPGNTGELFF	TGTGCCAGCAGTTTAGCGACTAGGCCCGGAAACACCGGGGAGCTGTTTTTT
-	TRBV5-6	-	TRBJ2-7	CASSFRDKYYEQYF	TGTGCCAGCAGCTTCCGGGACAAATATTACGAGCAGTACTTC
-	TRBV2	-	TRBJ2-3	CASSLTEPSTDTQYF	TGTGCCAGCAGTTTGACAGAACCTAGCACAGATACGCAGTATTTT
-	TRBV5-1	once	TRBJ2-7	CASSLGQVAYEQYF	TGCGCCAGCAGCTTGGGGCAGGTCGCCTACGAGCAGTACTTC
-	TRBV11-2	-	TRBJ2-1	CASLASRLYNEQFF	TGTGCCAGTCTAGCGAGTCGCCTTTACAATGAGCAGTTCTTC